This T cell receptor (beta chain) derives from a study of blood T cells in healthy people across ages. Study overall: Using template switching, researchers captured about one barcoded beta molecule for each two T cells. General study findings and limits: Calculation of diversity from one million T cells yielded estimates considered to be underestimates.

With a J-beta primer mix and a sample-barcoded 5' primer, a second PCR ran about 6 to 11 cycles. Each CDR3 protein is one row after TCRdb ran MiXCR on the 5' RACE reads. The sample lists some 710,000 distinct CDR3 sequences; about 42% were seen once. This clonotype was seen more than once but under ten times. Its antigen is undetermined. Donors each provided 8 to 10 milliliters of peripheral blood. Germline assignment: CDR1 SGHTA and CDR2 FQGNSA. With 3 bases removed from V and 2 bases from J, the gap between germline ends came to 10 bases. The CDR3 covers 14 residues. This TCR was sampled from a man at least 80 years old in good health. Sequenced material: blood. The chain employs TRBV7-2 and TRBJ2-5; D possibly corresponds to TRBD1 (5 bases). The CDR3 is CASSLDNLQETQYF. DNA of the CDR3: TGTGCCAGCAGCTTGGACAACTTACAAGAGACCCAGTACTTC.